This T cell receptor (beta chain) was sequenced for a study of blood T cell repertoires in COVID-19. Libraries were prepared by immunoSEQ multiplex PCR; TCRdb keeps only in-frame clonotypes and omits some of them. The sample shows under 200,000 clones, roughly 83% of them seen only once. Remarks on this clone: Germline and junction disagree at one end, which may indicate a read error.

Germline lookup yields CDR1 SSHAT and CDR2 FNYEAQ (reference sequence). This CDR3 is built from 17 residues. The specimen was PBMCs or T cells enriched from blood (not recorded which). The chain has TRBV7-7 and TRBJ2-4, with 7 bases that match TRBD1. This receptor was taken from a man aged 35 to 55 with acute COVID-19. The CDR3 reads CASSEGTEDLAKNIQYF. The DNA of the CDR3 is TGTGCTAGCAGCGAGGGGACAGAAGACTTAGCCAAAAACATTCAGTACTTC.